This T cell receptor (beta chain) was sequenced in a study of control samples from healthy donors and cancer patients. Profiling relied on immunoSEQ multiplex PCR, and the TCRdb table lists in-frame clones only, not all of them. The sample yields 45,000 to 60,000 clones, around 80% seen once. There are 18 residues in the CDR3. V shed 3 bases, J shed 0 bases, and the junction held 11 bases outside the gene matches. In germline, CDR1 is MGHRA, CDR2 YSYEKL. Sequences were obtained from blood. This TCR derives from a man in his 70s in good health. The chain has TRBV4-1 and TRBJ1-5; 7 bases fit TRBD1. The CDR3 bases are TGCGCCAGCAGCCAGGAACATCGGGACAGCTATAGCAATCAGCCCCAGCATTTT. Protein: CASSQEHRDSYSNQPQHF.